The 2 T cell receptor beta chains below come from one sample, sequenced in a study of monozygotic twins with inflammatory bowel disease (dated by TCRdb to the late 2010s). Library prep was done by 5' RACE. The instrument was an Illumina HiSeq 2500. TCRdb reprocessed the reads, and each CDR3 protein sequence is entered once, without DNA. This sample's table carries about 210,000 distinct CDR3 sequences. The ten top clones hold less than 9% of the sample. The sample taken for sequencing was blood. These TCRs come from a human donor with ulcerative colitis or Crohn's disease, or a healthy co-twin of an affected twin (not recorded which).

The CDR3 region is CASSHYSASGRVYEQYF. The chain uses TRBV3-1 and TRBJ2-7; TCRdb reports TRBD2, a call that lacks DNA to check it against. The CDR3 runs 17 residues. Germline CDR1 LGHDT, CDR2 YNNKEL (reference sequence).

The gene calls are TRBV28 and TRBJ2-4; TCRdb's D gene call, TRBD1, goes unchecked for lack of DNA. Germline-derived CDR1 and CDR2 are MDHEN and SYDVKM. The CDR3 contains 15 residues. CDR3: CASRPGQGRRNIQYF. The whole variable domain, filled in from reference TRBV28 and TRBJ2-4, reads DVKVTQSSRYLVKRTGEKVFLECVQDMDHENMFWYRQDPGLGLRLIYFSYDVKMKEKGDIPEGYSVSREKKERFSLILESASTNQTSMYLCASRPGQGRRNIQYFGAGTRLSVL.